This T cell receptor beta chain appears in the sequencing data of a study of kidney transplant recipient with SARS-CoV-2 infection. TCRdb independently ran MiXCR on the reads; one entry per CDR3 protein. The sample consists of under 300,000 distinct CDR3 sequences, under 35% of them appearing once. This CDR3 has 16 amino acids. V gave up 5 bases and J gave up 4 bases, with 23 bases separating them. The germline V gene has CDR1 GTSNPN and CDR2 SVGIG (reference sequence). This clonotype was observed at least ten times. The source is a male patient aged 25-45 years who had COVID-19 and was a kidney transplant recipient. Some of the T cells may derive from the graft donor. Sequenced here: a blood sample, sampled at baseline and on roughly day 110 from a kidney transplant recipient. The genes are TRBV30 and TRBJ1-2; D gene unclear. This chain's CDR3 is CAWVALRYRKTYGYTF. The CDR3 nucleotides are TGTGCCTGGGTAGCTCTGCGTTATAGAAAGACCTATGGCTACACCTTC.